This is a list of T cell receptor beta chains from one sample in a study of siplizumab effects on memory and regulatory T cells. The method was immunoSEQ multiplex PCR; TCRdb's version includes in-frame clones alone and lacks a portion of them. The table shows about 100,000 clones, with around 92% occurring only once. The sample taken for sequencing was CD4+ T cells sorted from blood. The receptor source for this set is a human donor in good health. Some clones in this sample may be carry-over from other donors' samples. Both conserved end residues are part of each CDR3. The D gene is left open where the match is weak.

TRBV15	TRBD1	TRBJ2-7	CATSLSWTGGVEQYF
TRBV30	TRBD2	TRBJ2-2	CAWSGPGGPGELFF
TRBV2	NA	TRBJ2-5	CASRPSGVYQETQYF
TRBV7-7	NA	TRBJ2-2	CASSLDRASTGELFF
TRBV6-4	NA	TRBJ2-3	CASSDWPGNTQYF
TRBV14	TRBD2	TRBJ2-1	CASSRIGGTKANEQFF
TRBV19	TRBD2	TRBJ2-7	CASSIVAGVPSSEQYF
TRBV7-3	NA	TRBJ1-2	CASSLPRPTTF
TRBV5-6	NA	TRBJ1-4	CASSLQQFNEKLFF
TRBV23-1	TRBD2	TRBJ2-3	CASQNRRLAQTDTQYF
TRBV2	TRBD1	TRBJ1-1	CASSRQGADTEAFF
TRBV4-1	NA	TRBJ2-1	CASSAVGAGSYNEQFF
TRBV5-1	TRBD2	TRBJ2-2	CASSLMTSGSLGELFF
TRBV2	NA	TRBJ1-5	CASSERGPMGNQPQHF
TRBV6-1	TRBD1	TRBJ1-1	CASSEGVPTGGTEAFF
TRBV30	NA	TRBJ1-3	CAWSSWVNSGNTIYF
TRBV7-9	NA	TRBJ2-1	CASSFRETYNEQFF
TRBV25-1	TRBD1	TRBJ2-1	CASTRPGTGVDEQFF
TRBV10-2	NA	TRBJ1-3	CASSDSGNTIYF
TRBV19	NA	TRBJ2-6	CASSRESHFTVGANVLTF
TRBV11-2	TRBD2	TRBJ2-5	CASTKSHFRLAGAQETQYF
TRBV9	NA	TRBJ1-3	CASNPGDGNGNTIYF
TRBV12-5	NA	TRBJ1-1	CASGWGDTEAFF
TRBV11-2	TRBD2	TRBJ2-1	CASSLGTSTHNEQFF
TRBV27	TRBD1	TRBJ1-2	CASSLSGQGNYGYTF
TRBV11-2	NA	TRBJ2-3	CASSPGTYRFTDTQYF
TRBV12-5	NA	TRBJ1-1	CASGAKGSTEAFF
TRBV5-1	NA	TRBJ2-7	CASSWTLDAYEQYF
TRBV7-9	NA	TRBJ2-5	CASSPQGAQETQYF
TRBV6-5	TRBD1	TRBJ2-7	CASSYHGTGYSYEQYF
TRBV2	TRBD2	TRBJ2-7	CASSEALLRGIEQYF